The 32 T cell receptor beta chains below were found in one sample sequenced in a study of tumor-infiltrating lymphocytes in localized non-small cell lung cancer. Data came from immunoSEQ multiplex PCR; TCRdb stores just in-frame clones and leaves some out. Here the sample spans approximately 16,000 clones, 45% to 50% being singletons. Source material: lung tumor tissue. The source of these receptors is a human donor with non-small cell lung cancer.

The rearrangement joins TRBV5-1 to TRBJ2-1; 9 bases match TRBD2. CDR1 and CDR2 (germline): SGHRS, YFSETQ. V shed 0 bases and J 5 bases; nucleotides not matched to a gene: 6. The CDR3 loop spans 16 amino acids. CDR3 region: CASSLAGRGGNNEQFF. The CDR3 nucleotides are TGCGCCAGCAGCTTGGCAGGGCGGGGGGGCAACAATGAGCAGTTCTTC.

By share, this clone ranks as medium-sized. The genes are TRBV5-1 and TRBJ1-1; D is uncertain. The CDR3 is made up of 12 amino acids. V lost 4 bases and J lost 1, with 5 bases in between. Per germline, CDR1 SGHRS and CDR2 YFSETQ. Here the CDR3 reads CASSLQNTEAFF. The CDR3 DNA reads TGCGCCAGCAGCCTCCAGAACACTGAAGCTTTCTTT. The full variable domain, with the rest looked up from reference TRBV5-1 and TRBJ1-1, is KAGVTQTPRYLIKTRGQQVTLSCSPISGHRSVSWYQQTPGQGLQFLFEYFSETQRNKGNFPGRFSGRQFSNSRSEMNVSTLELGDSALYLCASSLQNTEAFFGQGTRLTVV.

The gene calls are TRBV7-9 and TRBJ2-5; 9 bases are a match to TRBD2. Per germline, CDR1 SEHNR and CDR2 FQNEAQ (reference sequence). The CDR3 totals 14 residues. With V trimmed by 6 bases and J by 0 bases, 2 bases remained unmatched. The CDR3 here is CASRRTSDQETQYF. CDR3 DNA: TGTGCCAGCAGGAGGACTAGCGACCAAGAGACCCAGTACTTC.

The chain combines TRBV4-3 with TRBJ1-2; no clear D gene. V was cut by 4 bases and J by 2 bases, with 8 bases left in between. The CDR3 spans 13 residues. Germline V CDR1 and CDR2: LGHNA, YSLEER. CDR3 in DNA: TGCGCCAGCAGCCGCAACAGCAACTATGGCTACACCTTC. It encodes CASSRNSNYGYTF.

The chain joins TRBV9 to TRBJ1-4; D is possibly TRBD1 (6 bases). The length of the CDR3 is 12 residues. Germline V gene lookup returns CDR1 SGDLS and CDR2 YYNGEE. V was clipped by 3 bases and J by 7 bases, with 7 bases between them. DNA of the CDR3: TGTGCCAGCAGCGGGGACACTGAAAAACTGTTTTTT. This encodes CASSGDTEKLFF.

Judged by abundance, this clone is medium-sized. This chain joins TRBV27 and TRBJ2-2; D is ambiguous. The ends were cut back, 8 bases at V and 2 bases at J, with 3 bases in the middle. CDR3 size: 11 residues. Germline CDR1 reads MNHEY; CDR2 reads SMNVEV (reference sequence). DNA of the CDR3: TGTGCCAGCCATAACACCGGGGAGCTGTTTTTT. Translation: CASHNTGELFF.

The chain uses TRBV27 and TRBJ1-2; TRBD1 matches 9 bases. V gave up 5 bases and J gave up 6 bases; unmatched junction bases: 7. The CDR3 totals 14 residues. Germline-derived CDR1 and CDR2 are MNHEY and SMNVEV (reference sequence). The CDR3 is CASSTWTGEDGYTF. In nucleotides, the CDR3 is TGTGCCAGCAGTACATGGACAGGGGAGGATGGCTACACCTTC.

V gene TRBV2 combines with J gene TRBJ2-7; 11 positions agree with TRBD2. This CDR3 has 15 amino acids. Germline V gene lookup returns CDR1 SNHLY and CDR2 FYNNEI. V shed 6 bases, J shed 3 bases, and the junction held 7 bases outside the gene matches. The DNA for the CDR3 is TGTGCCAGCAGCAACCGGGGGACTAGCGGCTACGAGCAGTACTTC. Protein: CASSNRGTSGYEQYF.

This clone has a handful of counts. This sequence joins TRBV20-1 and TRBJ1-4; tentative D call: TRBD1 (5 bases). The CDR3 contains 11 residues. Germline CDR1 reads DFQATT; CDR2 reads SNEGSKA (reference sequence). V shed 1 base and J shed 8 bases, with 5 bases lying between them. CDR3 protein: CSARGGEKLFF. CDR3 sequence (DNA): TGCAGTGCTAGAGGGGGCGAAAAACTGTTTTTT.

This clone was seen a single time. The V call is TRBV6-5, the J call TRBJ2-7, with D perhaps matching TRBD1 (6 bases). Germline V gene lookup returns CDR1 MNHEY and CDR2 SVGAGI. This CDR3 has 13 amino acids. V was pared by 0 bases and J by 4 bases, with 7 bases between. Here the CDR3 reads CASSYSQGYEQYF. CDR3 coding DNA: TGTGCCAGCAGTTACTCTCAGGGGTACGAGCAGTACTTC.

This clone is medium-sized (0.01 to 0.1%) by share. The rearrangement links TRBV27 to TRBJ2-1; 7 bases agree with TRBD2. With 3 bases clipped from V and 6 bases from J, the junction kept 2 bases outside the gene matches. The CDR3 sequence is 13 residues long. Germline V gene lookup returns CDR1 MNHEY and CDR2 SMNVEV (reference sequence). The CDR3 DNA reads as TGTGCCAGCAGTTTCGCTAGCGGCAATGAGCAGTTCTTC. It is translated as CASSFASGNEQFF.

This clone has at least ten counts. This sequence joins TRBV7-9 and TRBJ1-4; TRBD1 agrees at 9 bases. Germline-derived CDR1 and CDR2 are SEHNR and FQNEAQ (reference sequence). V dropped 5 bases and J dropped 5; count of bases not matched to a gene: 3. The CDR3 contains 14 residues. The CDR3 region is CASSRGQGNEKLFF. The CDR3 nucleotides are TGTGCCAGCAGCCGAGGACAGGGGAATGAAAAACTGTTTTTT.

This chain connects TRBV15 to TRBJ2-7; possibly TRBD2 for D (7 bases). There are 15 residues in the CDR3. With 2 bases removed from V and 4 bases from J, the gap between germline ends came to 15 bases. Germline CDR1 LNHNV, CDR2 YYDKDF (reference sequence). The CDR3 nucleotides are TGTGCCACCAGCAGACCTAGGGGGGGAGGATACGAGCAGTACTTC. Residues: CATSRPRGGGYEQYF.

This clone was recorded a few times. This sequence joins TRBV7-9 and TRBJ1-1, with D possibly being TRBD1 (5 bases). The germline V and J ends were trimmed by 5 bases and 4 bases, with 14 bases remaining between them. Germline CDR1 reads SEHNR; CDR2 reads FQNEAQ (reference sequence). The CDR3 consists of 14 residues. DNA for the CDR3: TGTGCCAGCAGCGAAGAAGGGGTTGGCACTGAAGCTTTCTTT. Its protein product is CASSEEGVGTEAFF.

Here the CDR3 DNA reads TGTGCCAGCAGCTTAGTTGGCGTGGGCGGCTATGGCTACACCTTC. Amino acids: CASSLVGVGGYGYTF. V is TRBV7-8 and J is TRBJ1-2; D is undetermined. Trimming cost V 1 base and J 4 bases, with 13 bases left between them. CDR3 length: 15 amino acids. Looked up from germline, CDR1 is SGHVS and CDR2 is FQNEAQ.

The genes are TRBV27 and TRBJ2-3; no clear D gene. The length of the CDR3 is 14 residues. The germline CDR1 and CDR2 sequences are MNHEY and SMNVEV (reference sequence). V was cut by 5 bases and J by 0 bases, with 9 bases left in between. This CDR3 reads CASSVTTSTDTQYF. The CDR3 bases are TGTGCCAGCAGTGTCACCACTAGCACAGATACGCAGTATTTT.

The chain is built from TRBV7-8 and TRBJ2-2, with a possible D match to TRBD2 (7 bases). The CDR3 is made up of 17 amino acids. The germline gives CDR1 SGHVS, CDR2 FQNEAQ. V was clipped by 3 bases and J by 3 bases, with 17 bases between them. CDR3 protein: CASSFHGGGIDTGELFF. The CDR3 nucleotides read TGTGCCAGCAGCTTTCATGGCGGGGGCATAGACACCGGGGAGCTGTTTTTT.

This clone was seen more than once but under ten times. The chain recombines TRBV9 with TRBJ1-2, with D maybe TRBD1 (6 bases). In germline, CDR1 is SGDLS, CDR2 YYNGEE. The CDR3 has 14 amino acids. V shed 4 bases and J shed 4 bases, with 14 bases lying between them. The CDR3 region has the DNA TGTGCCAGCAGCTTCCGGACAGAGGGCTATGGCTACACCTTC. Protein: CASSFRTEGYGYTF.

The chain links TRBV19 to TRBJ1-5; D might be TRBD1 (6 bases). V shed 3 bases and J shed 4 bases, with 13 bases lying between them. The CDR3 contains 15 residues. From germline, CDR1 is LNHDA and CDR2 SQIVND (reference sequence). The CDR3 DNA reads as TGTGCCAGTAGTATCTTTATTGGGACAAATCAGCCCCAGCATTTT. Its protein product is CASSIFIGTNQPQHF.

This clone was picked up a small number of times. V is TRBV6-1 and J is TRBJ2-7; the match to TRBD1 covers 7 bases. Losses at the gene ends were 3 bases for V and 5 bases for J; bases not matched to a gene: 4. The CDR3 consists of 13 residues. CDR1 is MNHNS, CDR2 SASEGT, per germline. CDR3 DNA sequence: TGTGCCAGCAGTGAGACAGGGTTCAACGAGCAGTACTTC. Translating it yields CASSETGFNEQYF.

The rearrangement joins TRBV5-1 to TRBJ1-1, with D unclear. In germline, CDR1 is SGHRS, CDR2 YFSETQ. Trimming pared 8 bases from V and 1 base from J, leaving 12 bases between. The CDR3 runs to 13 residues. CDR3 residues: CASKNPRNTEAFF. DNA of the CDR3: TGCGCCAGTAAGAACCCCAGGAACACTGAAGCTTTCTTT.

This clone was found many times. V is TRBV9 and J is TRBJ1-2; D is undetermined. The CDR3 totals 14 residues. Trimming removed 4 bases at V and 3 bases at J, with 13 bases between. CDR1 is SGDLS, CDR2 YYNGEE, per germline. The CDR3 bases are TGTGCCAGCAGCACAACCTCCAGGTACTATGGCTACACCTTC. It translates to CASSTTSRYYGYTF.

J is TRBJ2-1 and V is TRBV4-3; 12 nucleotides match TRBD2. In germline, CDR1 is LGHNA, CDR2 YSLEER. V dropped 4 bases and J dropped 0; count of bases not matched to a gene: 4. The CDR3 length is 17 residues. CDR3 sequence: CASSPRTSGASYNEQFF. The CDR3 coding sequence is TGCGCCAGCAGCCCAAGGACTAGCGGGGCCTCCTACAATGAGCAGTTCTTC.

This clone was seen a few times. This same CDR3 is encoded by further DNA sequences in the sample. This chain uses TRBV27 with TRBJ1-2; TRBD1 aligns across 8 bases. CDR1 MNHEY and CDR2 SMNVEV come from the germline V gene (reference sequence). Unmatched junction bases numbered 1, after V lost 3 bases and J lost 4 bases. CDR3 length: 13 amino acids. The CDR3 region is CASSLGTGYGYTF. The DNA for the CDR3 is TGTGCCAGCAGTTTGGGGACAGGCTATGGCTACACCTTC.

The rearrangement joins TRBV11-2 to TRBJ1-3; D is unclear. CDR3 length: 16 residues. V lost 0 bases and J 2 bases, leaving 11 bases between the germline ends. Germline V gene data show CDR1 as SGHAT and CDR2 as FQNNGV. DNA for the CDR3: TGTGCCAGCAGCTTAGATCCCCGACCCGCTGGAAACACCATATATTTT. Encoded protein: CASSLDPRPAGNTIYF. Based on the CDR3 plus reference TRBV11-2 and TRBJ1-3, the full variable domain is EAGVAQSPRYKIIEKRQSVAFWCNPISGHATLYWYQQILGQGPKLLIQFQNNGVVDDSQLPKDRFSAERLKGVDSTLKIQPAKLEDSAVYLCASSLDPRPAGNTIYFGEGSWLTVV.

The rearrangement uses TRBV20-1 and TRBJ2-3; D call uncertain. Trimming cost V 1 base and J 4 bases, with 3 bases left between them. The CDR3 runs 11 residues. In germline, CDR1 is DFQATT, CDR2 SNEGSKA (reference sequence). This chain's CDR3 is CSARVADTQYF. The CDR3, as DNA: TGCAGTGCTAGAGTGGCAGATACGCAGTATTTT.

This clone occurred a few times. The CDR3 region is CASSQNRGMNTEAFF. The CDR3 bases are TGCGCCAGCAGCCAGAACAGGGGTATGAACACTGAAGCTTTCTTT. V is TRBV5-1 and J is TRBJ1-1, with 7 bases that match TRBD1. With V trimmed by 4 bases and J by 0 bases, 6 bases remained unmatched. Germline CDR1 SGHRS, CDR2 YFSETQ. The CDR3 consists of 15 residues.

The chain uses TRBV11-1 and TRBJ1-1; D not resolved. This CDR3 region has 14 residues. Trimming removed 2 bases from V and 0 bases from J, with 7 bases in between. Germline lookup yields CDR1 SGHAT and CDR2 FQDESV (reference sequence). CDR3 nucleotides: TGTGCCAGCAGCTTAAAGGAGTTGAACACTGAAGCTTTCTTT. This sequence encodes CASSLKELNTEAFF.

V and J are TRBV5-1 and TRBJ2-7; D tentatively fits TRBD1 or TRBD2 (6 bases each). The CDR3 is made up of 17 amino acids. V was clipped by 3 bases and J by 0 bases, with 19 bases between them. Germline CDR1 is SGHRS and CDR2 is YFSETQ. CDR3 region: CASSSGLGGWSSYEQYF. CDR3 sequence (DNA): TGCGCCAGCAGCTCAGGGTTGGGGGGCTGGAGCTCCTACGAGCAGTACTTC.

This clone was recorded once. The V call is TRBV5-6, the J call TRBJ2-5; possibly TRBD2 for D (6 bases). Germline-derived CDR1 and CDR2 are SGHDT and YYEEEE. The V end lost 2 bases, the J end lost 4 bases, and 15 bases lay between the germline ends. CDR3 size: 15 residues. CDR3 sequence: CASSFRDGGGETQYF. The CDR3 DNA reads as TGTGCCAGCAGCTTCCGGGATGGGGGAGGAGAGACCCAGTACTTC. The full variable domain, rest sourced from reference TRBV5-6 and TRBJ2-5, is DAGVTQSPTHLIKTRGQQVTLRCSPKSGHDTVSWYQQALGQGPQFIFQYYEEEERQRGNFPDRFSGHQFPNYSSELNVNALLLGDSALYLCASSFRDGGGETQYFGPGTRLLVL.

The CDR3 here is CASSLGANSYEQYF. The CDR3 DNA reads as TGCGCCAGCAGCTTAGGGGCTAACTCCTACGAGCAGTACTTC. The rearrangement joins TRBV5-1 to TRBJ2-7; a weak D match, TRBD1 (5 bases). Trimming cost V 2 bases and J 0 bases, with 9 bases left between them. In germline, CDR1 is SGHRS, CDR2 YFSETQ. This CDR3 has 14 amino acids.

This clone was picked up a small number of times. The chain uses TRBV7-3 and TRBJ1-1, with D perhaps matching TRBD1 (5 bases). The CDR3 length is 15 residues. Per the germline V gene, CDR1 is SGHTA and CDR2 is FQGTGA. Between the trimmed V and J ends, which lost 1 base and 1 base, there was a span of 10 bases. The CDR3 spells CASSLNTGTNTEAFF. The CDR3 DNA sequence: TGTGCCAGCAGCTTAAATACGGGGACGAACACTGAAGCTTTCTTT.